Listed below are T cell receptor beta chains from one sample, sequenced in a study of T cell changes during pregnancy in multiple sclerosis. Profiled with immunoSEQ multiplex PCR; TCRdb holds only in-frame clones, not every one. Of 45,000 to 55,000 clones detected, roughly 92% appear once; the ten largest clones hold around 2%. Sequences were derived from peripheral blood, sampled in the third trimester of pregnancy. Every receptor here comes from a female donor with multiple sclerosis, enrolled in a pregnancy study. Both conserved end residues are part of each CDR3. Fields, in order: D gene, clone size, V gene, J gene, CDR3 DNA, CDR3 protein. A D gene is named only where the DNA matches it firmly. Clone size is stated in some rows and not others, as once, few, many or a class when expanded.

TRBD2	-	TRBV27	TRBJ2-3	TGTGCCAGCAGTTTAGGGGGACTAGCGTTTGATACGCAGTATTTT	CASSLGGLAFDTQYF
-	-	TRBV7-3	TRBJ2-3	TGTGCCAGCAGCTTAACCCCCTTAACAGATACGCAGTATTTT	CASSLTPLTDTQYF
-	-	TRBV11-3	TRBJ2-1	TGTGCCAGCAGCTTTTACCCGGTCGATGAGCAGTTCTTC	CASSFYPVDEQFF
TRBD2	-	TRBV19	TRBJ2-1	TGTGCCAGTAGTATAAGGGGACTAGCCCAAAATGAGCAGTTCTTC	CASSIRGLAQNEQFF
-	-	TRBV18	TRBJ2-7	TGTGCCAGCTCACCTAAGAGGGAAGGAGAGCAGTACTTC	CASSPKREGEQYF
TRBD1	-	TRBV5-4	TRBJ2-2	TGTGCCAGCAGCTCTCAACTCCAGGGGGCGAACACCGGGGAGCTGTTTTTT	CASSSQLQGANTGELFF
-	-	TRBV10-3	TRBJ1-5	TGTGCCATCACCCGGTCCCCCAATCAGCCCCAGCATTTT	CAITRSPNQPQHF
-	-	TRBV9	TRBJ2-5	TGTGCCAGCAGCGCCCAGACAGGTGGGCAAGAGACCCAGTACTTC	CASSAQTGGQETQYF
-	-	TRBV7-8	TRBJ2-2	TGTGCCAGCAGCTTAGGTAGCGTAAACACCGGGGAGCTGTTTTTT	CASSLGSVNTGELFF
TRBD1	-	TRBV27	TRBJ2-7	TGTGCCAGCAGTCCCCGACAGGGGAGCTCCTACGAGCAGTACTTC	CASSPRQGSSYEQYF
-	-	TRBV7-2	TRBJ1-5	TGTGCCAGCAGCCCACGCGGAGGGAATAATCAGCCCCAGCATTTT	CASSPRGGNNQPQHF
-	few	TRBV7-9	TRBJ2-7	TGTGCCAGCAGCCCCCCGGTTGTCAGGGGTTTCGAGCAGTACTTC	CASSPPVVRGFEQYF
-	-	TRBV11-3	TRBJ2-3	TGTGCCAGCAGCCCTCCGGGACACAGCACAGATACGCAGTATTTT	CASSPPGHSTDTQYF
-	-	TRBV6-5	TRBJ2-7	TGTGCCAGCAGTTACTCGACATCTCCCTACGAGCAGTACTTC	CASSYSTSPYEQYF
-	-	TRBV2	TRBJ2-3	TGTGCCAGCAGTGAAATTCGTGGGAGTGGCACAGATACGCAGTATTTT	CASSEIRGSGTDTQYF
-	-	TRBV7-8	TRBJ2-2	TGTGCCAGCAGCTTAGCAGCACTATCGAACACCGGGGAGCTGTTTTTT	CASSLAALSNTGELFF
TRBD2	-	TRBV10-3	TRBJ2-1	TGTGCCATCAAGGGACTAGATTTCAATGAGCAGTTCTTC	CAIKGLDFNEQFF
TRBD1	-	TRBV19	TRBJ1-1	TGTGCCAGTAATCAGGGGGTTGACACTGAAGCTTTCTTT	CASNQGVDTEAFF
TRBD1	-	TRBV19	TRBJ1-2	TGTGCCAGTAGTATGATTGGGACAGGGGCTAACTATGGCTACACCTTC	CASSMIGTGANYGYTF
TRBD1	-	TRBV28	TRBJ1-1	TGTGCCAGCAGCGGATTTCCCAGGGGGGCCACTGAAGCTTTCTTT	CASSGFPRGATEAFF
TRBD2	-	TRBV13	TRBJ2-2	TGTGCCAGCACCCCATGGGCTAGCGGGAGAACCGGGGAGCTGTTTTTT	CASTPWASGRTGELFF
-	-	TRBV19	TRBJ2-5	TGTGCCAGTGGTCCCTCTAGCGTGGCGGGAGAGACCCAGTACTTC	CASGPSSVAGETQYF
TRBD1	-	TRBV6-5	TRBJ1-1	TGTGCCAGCAGTTACATGGGACAGAGGAACACTGAAGCTTTCTTT	CASSYMGQRNTEAFF
-	-	TRBV7-9	TRBJ1-4	TGTGCCAGCAGCTCCGGGGGGAATAATGAAAAACTGTTTTTT	CASSSGGNNEKLFF
TRBD2	-	TRBV7-9	TRBJ2-1	TGTGCCAGCAGCTCCCGCCTAGCGGGAGGAATAAACTACAATGAGCAGTTCTTC	CASSSRLAGGINYNEQFF
TRBD1	-	TRBV6-6	TRBJ1-5	TGTGCCAGCAGTTACTCCCGGACAGGGCATCAGCCCCAGCATTTT	CASSYSRTGHQPQHF
-	-	TRBV5-1	TRBJ1-1	TGCGCCAGCAGCGCCGGAACAAGACAGATGAACACTGAAGCTTTCTTT	CASSAGTRQMNTEAFF
TRBD2	-	TRBV28	TRBJ2-1	TGTGCCAGCAGTTTAGGGGGACTAGCGGCCTACAATGAGCAGTTCTTC	CASSLGGLAAYNEQFF
TRBD2	-	TRBV6-5	TRBJ2-3	TGTGCCAGCAGCCCGGCCGGGACTAGGGCAGATACGCAGTATTTT	CASSPAGTRADTQYF
TRBD2	-	TRBV19	TRBJ2-3	TGTGCCAGTACGGTGACTAGCCGGGGGATTAGCACAGATACGCAGTATTTT	CASTVTSRGISTDTQYF
-	-	TRBV6-4	TRBJ2-4	TGTGCCAGCAGCTCCCCCCGGACACGAAACATTCAGTACTTC	CASSSPRTRNIQYF
-	-	TRBV27	TRBJ2-2	TGTGCCAGCAGTTTGCAGGATACGAACACCGGGGAGCTGTTTTTT	CASSLQDTNTGELFF
-	few	TRBV13	TRBJ2-7	TGTGCCAGCAGCTTAGGCCCGGAGGTGGGGTACGAGCAGTACTTC	CASSLGPEVGYEQYF